A single sample is the source of the 27 T cell receptor beta chains below, sequenced in a study of blood T cell repertoires in COVID-19. The table came from immunoSEQ multiplex PCR; TCRdb's copy has only in-frame clones and leaves some out. The profile shows about 350,000 clones, roughly 89% of them singletons. The sample taken for sequencing was peripheral blood. The receptor set was obtained from a woman younger than 35 who had recovered from COVID-19.

The genes are TRBV6-1 and TRBJ2-7, with TRBD2 identical over 9 bases. The V gene's germline CDR1 is MNHNS and CDR2 SASEGT. V lost 11 bases, J lost 2 bases, and 10 bases stayed unmatched. The CDR3 length is 14 residues. CDR3 loop: CACISGSIPYEQYV. The CDR3 nucleotides read TGTGCCTGCATTAGCGGGAGCATCCCCTACGAGCAGTACGTC.

With respect to this clone: One end of the junction is discordant with germline, which a read error may explain. This chain links TRBV4-3 with TRBJ1-3; D is unclear. This CDR3 has 11 amino acids. CDR1 is LGHNA, CDR2 YSLEER, per germline. The DNA of the CDR3 is TGCGCCAGCAGCCAAGGGGCGATCTTTGAATGG. This translates into CASSQGAIFEW.

Turning to this clone: The identical CDR3 is also encoded by other nucleotide sequences in the sample. V usage is TRBV7-2 and J usage is TRBJ2-1; 11 bases agree with TRBD2. After removal of 1 base from V and 6 bases from J, the junction contained 2 bases not matched to a gene. The CDR3 is 15 amino acids. Germline values: CDR1 SGHTA, CDR2 FQGNSA. The DNA for the CDR3 is TGTGCCAGCAGCTTAGGACTAGCGGGATTCAATGAGCAGTTCTTC. Its translation is CASSLGLAGFNEQFF.

The V and J genes are TRBV5-1 and TRBJ1-4, with 7 bases identical to TRBD1. Germline V gene lookup returns CDR1 SGHRS and CDR2 YFSETQ. The junction had 5 bases not matched to a gene; V was cut back by 4 bases and J by 8 bases. The CDR3 length is 13 residues. The CDR3 bases are TGCGCCAGCAGCCCAGTGGGACAGGAAAAACTGTTTTTT. Protein sequence: CASSPVGQEKLFF.

The chain recombines TRBV3-1 (or the pseudogene TRBV3-2) with TRBJ2-2, with 9 bases lining up with TRBD2. The junction had 7 bases not matched to a gene; V was cut back by 2 bases and J by 3 bases. The CDR3 runs 17 residues. Germline CDR1 LGHDT, CDR2 YNNKEL (reference sequence). DNA for the CDR3: TGTGCCAGCAGCCAAAACCGCGGGAGGGTCGACACCGGGGAGCTGTTTTTT. This encodes CASSQNRGRVDTGELFF.

The chain employs TRBV4-3 and TRBJ2-1, with 7 bases that match TRBD2. CDR3 length: 14 residues. Germline assignment: CDR1 LGHNA and CDR2 YSLEER. V trimming: 2 bases; J trimming: 6 bases; junction bases outside the gene matches: 4. The CDR3 coding sequence is TGCGCCAGCAGCCAACGGGGGGAAGGCAATGAGCAGTTCTTC. Translation: CASSQRGEGNEQFF.

The rearrangement uses TRBV6-2 or TRBV6-3 and TRBJ2-1, with 10 bases that match TRBD2. The CDR3 is made up of 16 amino acids. J was trimmed by 7 bases and V by 2 bases; bases with no gene match: 8. Per the germline V gene, CDR1 is MNHEY and CDR2 is SVGEGT. The CDR3 nucleotides are TGTGCCAGCAGTTACCGTAGCGGGAGGACAGGAAATGAGCAGTTCTTC. Its translation: CASSYRSGRTGNEQFF.

The V call is TRBV11-3, the J call TRBJ2-5; D perhaps matches TRBD1 (5 bases). Germline V CDR1 and CDR2: SGHNT, YENEEA. Trimming cost V 3 bases and J 4 bases, with 9 bases left between them. CDR3 length: 13 residues. The DNA of the CDR3 is TGTGCCAGCAGCTTCAGGGATACAGAGACCCAGTACTTC. Translating it yields CASSFRDTETQYF.

The genes are TRBV6-5 and TRBJ1-2, with D perhaps matching TRBD1 (5 bases). Germline-derived CDR1 and CDR2 are MNHEY and SVGAGI. Trimming removed 6 bases from V and 2 bases from J, with 10 bases in between. The CDR3 runs to 13 residues. CDR3 coding DNA: TGTGCCAGCAGCCCAGACAGAAACTATGGCTACACCTTC. Translation gives CASSPDRNYGYTF.

The chain carries TRBV9 and TRBJ1-1, with D uncertain. V was clipped by 3 bases and J by 3 bases, with 12 bases between them. Germline V gene data show CDR1 as SGDLS and CDR2 as YYNGEE. The CDR3 has 14 residues. CDR3 in amino acids: CASSARGVDTEAFF. CDR3 in DNA: TGTGCCAGCAGCGCGCGAGGTGTGGACACTGAAGCTTTCTTT.

The J gene is TRBJ2-5, the V gene TRBV4-2; 8 bases line up with TRBD1. With 0 bases clipped from V and 3 bases from J, the junction kept 6 bases outside the gene matches. The length of the CDR3 is 16 residues. Germline CDR1 is LGHNA and CDR2 is YNFKEQ. Written as DNA, the CDR3 is TGTGCCAGCAGCCAAGATAGGCAGGGGGCGAAAGAGACCCAGTACTTC. It translates to CASSQDRQGAKETQYF.

This clone has just a few counts. The chain combines TRBV10-3 with TRBJ1-6; 7 nucleotides line up with TRBD1. The germline V gene encodes CDR1 ENHRY and CDR2 SYGVKD. Germline trimming cut 0 bases from V and 6 bases from J; bases unmatched to any gene: 5. The CDR3 is 16 amino acids. In DNA, the CDR3 is TGTGCCATCAGTGAGTCCAGGACAGGACCTAATTCACCCCTCCACTTT. This sequence encodes CAISESRTGPNSPLHF.

The chain is built from TRBV3-1 (or the pseudogene TRBV3-2) and TRBJ1-6; D possibly corresponds to TRBD1 (5 bases). The germline V gene has CDR1 LGHDT and CDR2 YNNKEL (reference sequence). The V end was cut by 4 bases, the J end by 8 bases, with 12 bases between. The CDR3 is 14 amino acids. This CDR3 is CASSLRGTYSPLHF. DNA of the CDR3: TGTGCCAGCAGCCTGCGGGGGACCTATTCACCCCTCCACTTT.

The chain uses TRBV14 and TRBJ1-2, with 11 bases fitting TRBD1. The length of the CDR3 is 17 residues. In germline, CDR1 is SGHDN, CDR2 FVKESK. V trimming: 6 bases; J trimming: 7 bases; junction bases outside the gene matches: 16. CDR3 region: CASSRVGQGALVSGYTF. In nucleotides, the CDR3 is TGTGCCAGCAGTCGCGTTGGACAGGGGGCGCTAGTTTCTGGCTACACCTTC.

This clone appeared once. This chain uses TRBV6-5 with TRBJ1-1, with 8 bases matching TRBD1. V was clipped by 2 bases and J by 11 bases; unmatched bases: 4. The CDR3 has 12 amino acids. Germline V gives CDR1 MNHEY, CDR2 SVGAGI. The CDR3 DNA reads as TGTGCCAGCAGTTACCAGGGGGCTCGGGCTTTCTTT. The encoded protein is CASSYQGARAFF.

The rearrangement uses TRBV21-1 and TRBJ1-4; the table's D gene call, TRBD1, was not cross checked with the DNA. TRBV21-1 has pseudogene status. The CDR3 covers 16 residues. For the CDR3, the DNA is TGTGCCAGCAGCAATACCAGGGCCGTGAATAATGAAAAACTGTTTTTT. This sequence encodes CASSNTRAVNNEKLFF.

The chain joins TRBV5-1 to TRBJ2-5; unclear D gene. The CDR3 runs 14 residues. From germline, CDR1 is SGHRS and CDR2 YFSETQ. V lost 1 base to trimming and J lost 7 bases, with 14 bases between them. The CDR3 nucleotides read TGCGCCAGCAGCTTGATTGCTACCCATGGGACCCAGTACTTC. This codes for CASSLIATHGTQYF.

The CDR3 nucleotides are TGTGCCAGCAGCGTGACGCAGGGTGGAGATACGCAGTATTTT. Protein product: CASSVTQGGDTQYF. V gene TRBV9 combines with J gene TRBJ2-3, with D possibly TRBD1 on 5 matching bases. Trimming cost V 2 bases and J 5 bases, with 12 bases left between them. CDR3 length: 14 amino acids. Germline lookup yields CDR1 SGDLS and CDR2 YYNGEE.

V usage is TRBV4-3 and J usage is TRBJ2-2; D perhaps matches TRBD2 (5 bases). This CDR3 contains 14 residues. The germline gives CDR1 LGHNA, CDR2 YSLEER. V lost 2 bases and J lost 5, with 9 bases in between. The CDR3 nucleotides are TGCGCCAGCAGCCAATCTCCGGGGACCGGGGAGCTGTTTTTT. The encoded protein is CASSQSPGTGELFF.

The CDR3 region is CASSSDRAPGDTQYF. The DNA of the CDR3 is TGTGCCAGCAGCTCGGACAGGGCTCCCGGAGATACGCAGTATTTT. The V call is TRBV11-3, the J call TRBJ2-3, with 8 bases fitting TRBD1. Germline loops: CDR1 SGHNT, CDR2 YENEEA. Germline trimming cut 4 bases from V and 5 bases from J; bases unmatched to any gene: 8. This CDR3 comprises 15 residues.

The CDR3 protein is CASSLGGGGVNTEAFF. The DNA of the CDR3 is TGTGCCAGCAGCTTGGGGGGCGGGGGTGTGAACACTGAAGCTTTCTTT. The chain links TRBV5-4 to TRBJ1-1; D is perhaps TRBD1 (5 bases). The CDR3 is 16 amino acids. CDR1 is SGHNT, CDR2 YYREEE, per germline (reference sequence). V lost 0 bases and J 0 bases, leaving 12 bases between the germline ends.

The chain uses TRBV2 and TRBJ2-1; perhaps TRBD1 as D (5 bases). CDR1 and CDR2 (germline): SNHLY, FYNNEI. There are 12 residues in the CDR3. V was pared by 7 bases and J by 10 bases, with 14 bases between. The CDR3: CASTGRAREQFF. The CDR3 DNA follows: TGTGCCAGCACTGGCAGGGCAAGGGAGCAGTTCTTC.

J is TRBJ1-6 and V is TRBV12-3 or TRBV12-4; unclear D gene. V lost 7 bases to trimming and J lost 8 bases, with 12 bases between them. The CDR3 sequence is 13 residues long. The CDR3 coding sequence is TGTGCCAGCACCCGGCGGGGTGATTCACCCCTCCACTTT. It specifies CASTRRGDSPLHF.

This rearrangement joins TRBV20-1 to TRBJ2-3; D call uncertain. Germline V CDR1 and CDR2: DFQATT, SNEGSKA (reference sequence). The CDR3 sequence is 11 residues long. CDR3 sequence: CSLDSTDTQYF. The CDR3 bases are TGCAGCCTAGACAGCACAGATACGCAGTATTTT.

The rearrangement joins TRBV5-4 to TRBJ2-5, with D tentatively TRBD1 (6 bases). The CDR3 contains 11 residues. The ends were cut back, 7 bases at V and 9 bases at J, with 13 bases in the middle. Germline assignment: CDR1 SGHNT and CDR2 YYREEE (reference sequence). CDR3 nucleotide sequence: TGTGCCAGCGGATTCGCAGGGGCCCAGTACTTC. Translated: CASGFAGAQYF.

This clone was found once. V gene TRBV9 combines with J gene TRBJ2-7; D might be TRBD1 (5 bases). This CDR3 spans 14 amino acids. V was trimmed by 4 bases and J by 3 bases, leaving 14 bases between them. Per the germline V gene, CDR1 is SGDLS and CDR2 is YYNGEE. The CDR3 reads CASSPSLGDYEQYV. CDR3 bases: TGTGCCAGCAGCCCCTCCTTAGGGGACTACGAGCAGTACGTC.

The chain employs TRBV5-4 and TRBJ2-2; 10 bases agree with TRBD1. J was trimmed by 5 bases and V by 3 bases; bases with no gene match: 4. CDR1 is SGHNT, CDR2 YYREEE, per germline (reference sequence). This CDR3 is built from 15 residues. This CDR3 is CASSSRQGATGELFF. In DNA, the CDR3 is TGTGCCAGCAGCTCTAGACAGGGGGCGACCGGGGAGCTGTTTTTT.